This entry lists 25 T cell receptor beta chains sequenced from one sample in a study of technical replicates of blood from a handful of donors. Here immunoSEQ multiplex PCR was the method, and the copy in TCRdb shows in-frame clones only, minus some. Of some 14,000 clones in the sample, more than 70% were seen once. Source material: PBMCs. These receptors were taken from a human donor in good health.

This chain links TRBV5-1 with TRBJ1-5, with D possibly matching TRBD1 (6 bases). The V gene lost 0 bases and the J gene lost 0 bases, with 7 bases spanning the gap. CDR3 length equals 15 residues. Germline assignment: CDR1 SGHRS and CDR2 YFSETQ. The CDR3 sequence is CASSLAGDSNQPQHF. The CDR3 bases are TGCGCCAGCAGCTTGGCAGGGGATAGCAATCAGCCCCAGCATTTT.

This chain links TRBV6-1 with TRBJ1-5; possible D gene TRBD1, 5 bases. The V end lost 5 bases, the J end lost 4 bases, and 12 bases lay between the germline ends. The CDR3 sequence is 14 residues long. Germline assignment: CDR1 MNHNS and CDR2 SASEGT. The CDR3 bases are TGTGCCAGCAGTTCCCTGGAGGGGAATCAGCCCCAGCATTTT. Amino acid sequence: CASSSLEGNQPQHF.

The V gene is TRBV10-3, the J gene TRBJ2-6; TRBD1 might be the D (6 bases). The germline CDR1 and CDR2 sequences are ENHRY and SYGVKD. Trimming took 3 bases from V and 0 from J, leaving 15 bases between them. The CDR3 extends over 18 amino acids. The CDR3 loop is CAISEVGQTGSGANVLTF. DNA of the CDR3: TGTGCCATCAGTGAAGTGGGACAAACAGGCTCTGGGGCCAACGTCCTGACTTTC.

The chain joins TRBV6-5 to TRBJ2-2; D is possibly TRBD2 (5 bases). CDR1 and CDR2 (germline): MNHEY, SVGAGI. V was cut by 4 bases and J by 6 bases, with 9 bases left in between. The CDR3 sequence is 13 residues long. The DNA of the CDR3 is TGTGCCAGCAGTTTCGGGGTAGCCGGGGAGCTGTTTTTT. Its translation: CASSFGVAGELFF.

The chain has TRBV5-3 and TRBJ2-5, with 7 bases identical to TRBD1. TRBV5-3 is placed among ORFs of uncertain function. The CDR3 runs to 16 residues. V dropped 4 bases and J dropped 3; count of bases not matched to a gene: 12. CDR3 sequence reads: CARSTGPGQTKETQYF. The DNA of the CDR3 is TGTGCCAGAAGCACAGGGCCGGGACAGACGAAAGAGACCCAGTACTTC.

The V call is TRBV19, the J call TRBJ1-1; maybe TRBD1 (6 bases). Germline CDR1 is LNHDA and CDR2 is SQIVND (reference sequence). The V gene lost 5 bases and the J gene lost 4 bases, with 17 bases spanning the gap. This CDR3 is 15 amino acids long. The CDR3 loop is CASSPGQLSTTEAFF. The DNA of the CDR3 is TGTGCCAGTAGTCCGGGACAACTTTCGACCACTGAAGCTTTCTTT.

The gene calls are TRBV2 and TRBJ2-2, with TRBD2 matching 9 bases. V dropped 6 bases and J dropped 5; count of bases not matched to a gene: 7. CDR3 length equals 15 residues. Germline CDR1 and CDR2: SNHLY and FYNNEI. The CDR3 loop reads CASRAVAGATGELFF. The CDR3 nucleotides are TGTGCCAGCAGAGCGGTAGCGGGAGCTACCGGGGAGCTGTTTTTT. Looking up the rest from reference TRBV2 and TRBJ2-2 gives the full variable domain: EPEVTQTPSHQVTQMGQEVILRCVPISNHLYFYWYRQILGQKVEFLVSFYNNEISEKSEIFDDQFSVERPDGSNFTLKIRSTKLEDSAMYFCASRAVAGATGELFFGEGSRLTVL.

The rearrangement uses TRBV6-5 and TRBJ1-2; 11 positions match TRBD1. The CDR3 has 14 amino acids. Trimming cost V 6 bases and J 4 bases; bases outside gene matches: 4. Germline CDR1 is MNHEY and CDR2 is SVGAGI. The CDR3 loop is CASRGTGGTYGYTF. The CDR3 DNA reads as TGTGCCAGCAGAGGGACAGGGGGAACCTATGGCTACACCTTC.

The chain links TRBV2 to TRBJ2-7, with TRBD2 as a possible D gene (7 bases). Germline CDR1 SNHLY, CDR2 FYNNEI. The CDR3 runs 15 residues. With 7 bases removed from V and 6 bases from J, the gap between germline ends came to 22 bases. CDR3 in DNA: TGTGCCAGCACCATGGGGGGGGCCCCGGGAGGCGAGCAGTACTTC. Protein product: CASTMGGAPGGEQYF.

A single count supports this clone. This chain connects TRBV11-1 to TRBJ2-7; 11 positions agree with TRBD2. Germline V gene sequence: CDR1 SGHAT, CDR2 FQDESV (reference sequence). The CDR3 runs to 15 residues. Trimming at V came to 4 bases and at J to 5 bases, leaving 7 bases not matched to a gene. CDR3 region: CASSSTSGRPHEQYF. The CDR3 nucleotides are TGTGCCAGCAGCTCTACTAGCGGGAGACCCCACGAGCAGTACTTC. Full variable domain (rest looked up from reference TRBV11-1 and TRBJ2-7): EAEVAQSPRYKITEKSQAVAFWCDPISGHATLYWYRQILGQGPELLVQFQDESVVDDSQLPKDRFSAERLKGVDSTLKIQPAELGDSAMYLCASSSTSGRPHEQYFGPGTRLTVT.

This clone was seen only a few times. The chain combines TRBV29-1 with TRBJ2-5, with TRBD1 matching 8 bases. Germline trimming cut 5 bases from V and 4 bases from J; bases unmatched to any gene: 6. The CDR3 has 13 residues. Germline CDR1 is SQVTM and CDR2 is ANQGSEA. CDR3 protein: CSVSGTGGETQYF. The CDR3 DNA sequence: TGCAGCGTTTCCGGGACAGGCGGAGAGACCCAGTACTTC.

The gene calls are TRBV28 and TRBJ2-7; TRBD1 matches 7 bases. Unmatched junction bases numbered 11, after V lost 6 bases and J lost 0 bases. CDR1 and CDR2 (germline): MDHEN, SYDVKM. The CDR3 is 16 residues long. CDR3 nucleotide sequence: TGTGCCAGCAGCCTCCGATTACAGGGGAGCTCCTACGAGCAGTACTTC. Translated: CASSLRLQGSSYEQYF. Complete variable domain (other parts from reference TRBV28 and TRBJ2-7): DVKVTQSSRYLVKRTGEKVFLECVQDMDHENMFWYRQDPGLGLRLIYFSYDVKMKEKGDIPEGYSVSREKKERFSLILESASTNQTSMYLCASSLRLQGSSYEQYFGPGTRLTVT.

CDR3 protein: CASTAGSEYEQYF. In nucleotides, the CDR3 is TGTGCCAGTACGGCCGGGAGCGAGTACGAGCAGTACTTC. This chain uses TRBV19 with TRBJ2-7, with D possibly being TRBD2 (6 bases). Trimming removed 7 bases at V and 4 bases at J, with 14 bases between. Per germline, CDR1 LNHDA and CDR2 SQIVND (reference sequence). CDR3 size: 13 residues.

The sample holds one count of this clone. This chain joins TRBV5-4 and TRBJ2-6; possible D gene TRBD1, 6 bases. Deletions cut 7 bases from V and 2 bases from J, with 16 bases between. The CDR3 has 16 residues. Germline V gene data show CDR1 as SGHNT and CDR2 as YYREEE (reference sequence). CDR3 coding DNA: TGTGCCAGCTTCCTACAGGGAGTCCCTGGGGCCAACGTCCTGACTTTC. Translated: CASFLQGVPGANVLTF.

This rearrangement joins TRBV30 to TRBJ2-1; 15 bases line up with TRBD2. Per the germline V gene, CDR1 is GTSNPN and CDR2 is SVGIG (reference sequence). The V gene end was trimmed by 4 bases and the J gene end by 3 bases; junction bases not matched to a gene: 13. The CDR3 spans 19 residues. The DNA for the CDR3 is TGTGCCTGGACCGGCCTAAGGACTAGCGGGAGGGGGATCTACAATGAGCAGTTCTTC. Its translation: CAWTGLRTSGRGIYNEQFF. Together with reference TRBV30 and TRBJ2-1, the CDR3 gives the full variable domain: SQTIHQWPATLVQPVGSPLSLECTVEGTSNPNLYWYRQAAGRGLQLLFYSVGIGQISSEVPQNLSASRPQDRQFILSSKKLLLSDSGFYLCAWTGLRTSGRGIYNEQFFGPGTRLTVL.

This sequence joins TRBV5-1 and TRBJ2-5; 14 bases are a match to TRBD2. Germline CDR1 reads SGHRS; CDR2 reads YFSETQ. This CDR3 spans 16 amino acids. With V trimmed by 4 bases and J by 5 bases, 7 bases remained unmatched. The CDR3 loop reads CASSPGGLAGEETQYF. For the CDR3, the DNA is TGCGCCAGCAGCCCGGGGGGACTAGCGGGAGAGGAGACCCAGTACTTC.

This clone qualifies as medium-sized. The chain joins TRBV2 to TRBJ2-1, with TRBD2 matching over 7 bases. Germline assignment: CDR1 SNHLY and CDR2 FYNNEI. V shed 2 bases and J 5 bases; nucleotides not matched to a gene: 6. The CDR3 length is 15 residues. The CDR3 nucleotides read TGTGCCAGCAGTGAACCGGGGGGAGTCCACAATGAGCAGTTCTTC. Its protein is CASSEPGGVHNEQFF.

The V call is TRBV19, the J call TRBJ2-1; TRBD2 might be the D (6 bases). The germline gives CDR1 LNHDA, CDR2 SQIVND (reference sequence). Trimming cost V 6 bases and J 1 base, with 16 bases left between them. The CDR3 has 16 residues. In DNA form, the CDR3 reads TGTGCCAGTAGACCCTCCCGCGGGGTTTCCTACAATGAGCAGTTCTTC. It is translated as CASRPSRGVSYNEQFF.

This clone appeared once. The chain carries TRBV10-3 and TRBJ2-1, with a possible D match to TRBD2 (7 bases). Germline CDR1 is ENHRY and CDR2 is SYGVKD. With 11 bases removed from V and 4 bases from J, the gap between germline ends came to 27 bases. This CDR3 spans 17 amino acids. The CDR3 is CAAKGVGASGNYNEQFF. DNA of the CDR3: TGTGCCGCCAAGGGGGTCGGGGCTAGCGGAAATTACAATGAGCAGTTCTTC.

The V call is TRBV5-5, the J call TRBJ1-2, with 7 bases matching TRBD1. The trim removed 3 bases at V and 6 bases at J, leaving 2 bases unmatched. The CDR3 is 12 amino acids. Germline values: CDR1 SGHKS, CDR2 YYEKEE (reference sequence). The CDR3 DNA sequence: TGTGCCAGCAGCTACCAGGGGGATGGCTACACCTTC. Protein product: CASSYQGDGYTF. The full variable domain, completed using reference TRBV5-5 and TRBJ1-2, is DAGVTQSPTHLIKTRGQQVTLRCSPISGHKSVSWYQQVLGQGPQFIFQYYEKEERGRGNFPDRFSARQFPNYSSELNVNALLLGDSALYLCASSYQGDGYTFGSGTRLTVV.

The chain recombines TRBV6-1 with TRBJ2-7; D remains ambiguous. In germline, CDR1 is MNHNS, CDR2 SASEGT. This CDR3 is built from 12 residues. Between the trimmed V and J ends, which lost 11 bases and 0 bases, there was a span of 11 bases. CDR3 DNA sequence: TGTGCCTGCGACACCTACTCCTACGAGCAGTACTTC. Translating gives CACDTYSYEQYF.

This chain joins TRBV30 and TRBJ1-1; 9 bases agree with TRBD1. CDR1 is GTSNPN and CDR2 is SVGIG in the germline V gene (reference sequence). The J segment lost 3 bases and the V segment lost 1 base, leaving 9 bases of the junction unmatched. This CDR3 is built from 16 residues. As DNA, the CDR3 is TGTGCCTGGAGTGGGACCCGGGACAGGGCTGACACTGAAGCTTTCTTT. As protein: CAWSGTRDRADTEAFF.

This clone is a singleton in its sample. The chain carries TRBV11-2 and TRBJ2-3, with 10 positions matching TRBD2. In germline, CDR1 is SGHAT, CDR2 FQNNGV. CDR3 length: 16 residues. J lost 1 base, V lost 5 bases, and 6 bases had no gene match. In DNA form, the CDR3 reads TGTGCCAGCAGCCCCACTAGCGGGATGGGCACAGATACGCAGTATTTT. This codes for CASSPTSGMGTDTQYF.

The V gene is TRBV7-9, the J gene TRBJ2-7, with 8 bases that match TRBD1. V gave up 0 bases and J gave up 1 base; unmatched junction bases: 11. Germline V gives CDR1 SEHNR, CDR2 FQNEAQ (reference sequence). The CDR3 covers 18 residues. The DNA of the CDR3 is TGTGCCAGCAGCTTAGCGCCCGGACAGGGCGTGGGGTCCTACGAGCAGTACTTC. This translates into CASSLAPGQGVGSYEQYF. Supplemented by reference TRBV7-9 and TRBJ2-7, the full variable domain reads DTGVSQNPRHKITKRGQNVTFRCDPISEHNRLYWYRQTLGQGPEFLTYFQNEAQLEKSRLLSDRFSAERPKGSFSTLEIQRTEQGDSAMYLCASSLAPGQGVGSYEQYFGPGTRLTVT.

Concerning this clone itself: The junction shows a germline mismatch at one end, possibly a read error. The gene calls are TRBV5-1 and TRBJ2-3; 10 bases line up with TRBD2. CDR3 length: 14 residues. Germline CDR1 and CDR2: SGHRS and YFSETQ. CDR3 sequence (DNA): TGCGCTAGCACGAGCGGGAGGGGCCCAGATACGCAGTATTTT. Amino acid sequence: CASTSGRGPDTQYF.